This TCR beta chain was found in a study of blood T cell repertoires in COVID-19. On the study more broadly: COVID-19 samples collected from the United States, Italy and Spain covered acute and convalescent phases. Sources were T cells, B-cell-depleted T cells, or PBMCs; the material itself was cDNA or gDNA.

Original methodology: Amplification of reference gene primers provided the estimated nucleated cell counts. Clones were read by immunoSEQ multiplex PCR, and TCRdb kept only the in-frame ones, dropping some. V, J and clone size were drawn from that table, and D and trimming were deduced from the DNA. The sample contains 280,000 or so clones, under 90% of which appear only once. The receptor's source is a woman between 45 and 65 years old who had recovered from COVID-19. Sequencing was performed on peripheral blood.

The CDR3 here is CASSVEAAGGADTQYF. The CDR3 nucleotides are TGTGCCAGCAGCGTAGAGGCAGCGGGGGGGGCAGATACGCAGTATTTT. The chain employs TRBV9 and TRBJ2-3, with 10 bases identical to TRBD2. CDR1 and CDR2 from the germline V gene are SGDLS and YYNGEE. This CDR3 has 16 residues. The ends lost 0 bases at V and 4 bases at J; junction bases unmatched: 5.